The 25 T cell receptor beta chains given below trace back to one sample, sequenced in a study of PD-1 blockade in classical Hodgkin lymphoma. Profiling relied on immunoSEQ multiplex PCR, and the TCRdb table lists in-frame clones only, not all of them. This repertoire shows 20,000 or so clones, 80% to 90% found once; its top ten account for over 0.2%. Time point reported: newly diagnosed, previously untreated cHL patient sample. CD4+ T cells were purified from thawed PBMCs by magnetic negative selection. Sequenced input: CD4+ T cells from blood. Source of these receptors: a human donor with classical Hodgkin lymphoma.

This clone was seen a few times. V is TRBV29-1 and J is TRBJ1-5; no reliable D call. This CDR3 has 14 residues. Germline CDR1 and CDR2: SQVTM and ANQGSEA. The V end was cut by 4 bases, the J end by 4 bases, with 14 bases between. The CDR3 is CSVVAGSGNQPQHF. The CDR3 nucleotides are TGCAGCGTTGTTGCGGGGTCGGGGAATCAGCCCCAGCATTTT.

The rearrangement links TRBV7-2 to TRBJ1-2; 12 nucleotides agree with TRBD1. With 1 base clipped from V and 8 bases from J, the junction kept 5 bases outside the gene matches. This CDR3 region has 15 residues. CDR1 and CDR2 from the germline V gene are SGHTA and FQGNSA. Here the CDR3 DNA reads TGTGCCAGCAGCTTAGATCGGGACAGGGGGCAAGGCTACACCTTC. It translates to CASSLDRDRGQGYTF.

The chain employs TRBV7-8 and TRBJ2-5; D gene uncertain. Germline V lookup: CDR1 SGHVS, CDR2 FQNEAQ. The CDR3 has 15 amino acids. V dropped 1 base and J dropped 3 bases, with 12 bases sitting between them. The CDR3 nucleotides read TGTGCCAGCAGCTTAGAGGGCGTAGCCAAAGAGACCCAGTACTTC. It is translated as CASSLEGVAKETQYF.

The rearrangement uses TRBV10-2 and TRBJ1-3; tentative D call: TRBD1 (5 bases). V was clipped by 2 bases and J by 4 bases, with 12 bases between them. The CDR3 runs 15 residues. Germline V lookup: CDR1 WSHSY, CDR2 SAAADI. The CDR3 sequence: CASSERGGTGNTIYF. CDR3 bases: TGCGCCAGCAGTGAGCGGGGGGGAACCGGAAACACCATATATTTT.

This clone was picked up one time. This chain uses TRBV11-2 with TRBJ1-2; D gene ambiguous. This CDR3 contains 14 residues. The germline V gene encodes CDR1 SGHAT and CDR2 FQNNGV. Trimming took 2 bases from V and 3 from J, leaving 10 bases between them. The CDR3 here is CASSLTHSDYGYTF. The CDR3 region has the DNA TGTGCCAGCAGCTTAACTCATTCGGACTATGGCTACACCTTC.

The chain uses TRBV28 and TRBJ1-1, with 10 bases lining up with TRBD1. V lost 5 bases, J lost 2 bases, and 11 bases stayed unmatched. From germline, CDR1 is MDHEN and CDR2 SYDVKM. This CDR3 is built from 17 residues. This CDR3 is CASSLRRDRGSNTEAFF. The DNA of the CDR3 is TGTGCCAGCAGTCTCAGGCGGGACAGGGGTTCTAACACTGAAGCTTTCTTT.

The V gene is TRBV9, the J gene TRBJ2-7; tentatively, D is TRBD1 or TRBD2 (5 bases each). CDR1 is SGDLS, CDR2 YYNGEE, per germline. The CDR3 length is 18 residues. Trimming removed 3 bases from V and 0 bases from J, with 22 bases in between. CDR3 protein: CASSAHVSGREISYEQYF. CDR3 sequence (DNA): TGTGCCAGCAGCGCCCACGTCTCGGGGCGAGAAATCTCCTACGAGCAGTACTTC.

V usage is TRBV5-1 and J usage is TRBJ2-4, with D possibly being TRBD2 (6 bases). CDR3 size: 16 residues. CDR1 is SGHRS, CDR2 YFSETQ, per germline. V gave up 0 bases and J gave up 1 base, with 11 bases separating them. CDR3 DNA sequence: TGCGCCAGCAGCTTGGGGGGCGGGGTGGCCAAAAACATTCAGTACTTC. Translating it yields CASSLGGGVAKNIQYF.

The sample holds one count of this clone. The CDR3 is CASSTLRGRLSPLHF. The CDR3 region has the DNA TGTGCCAGCAGTACCCTTAGGGGGCGACTCTCACCCCTCCACTTT. V usage is TRBV6-5 and J usage is TRBJ1-6; TRBD1 matches at 7 bases. V was clipped by 5 bases and J by 10 bases; unmatched bases: 11. CDR3 length: 15 residues. Germline V CDR1 and CDR2: MNHEY, SVGAGI.

V gene TRBV5-1 combines with J gene TRBJ2-2; unclear D gene. V was cut by 1 base and J by 4 bases, with 8 bases left in between. Germline CDR1 SGHRS, CDR2 YFSETQ. The CDR3 is made up of 14 amino acids. The CDR3 region has the DNA TGCGCCAGCAGCTTGCGACCCATCACCGGGGAGCTGTTTTTT. Protein product: CASSLRPITGELFF.

The CDR3 here is CASRGSGANVLTF. Written as DNA, the CDR3 is TGTGCCAGCAGGGGTTCGGGGGCCAACGTCCTGACTTTC. The chain uses TRBV27 and TRBJ2-6; unclear D gene. CDR1 is MNHEY and CDR2 is SMNVEV in the germline V gene (reference sequence). Deletions cut 6 bases from V and 4 bases from J, with 7 bases between. The CDR3 runs 13 residues.

V usage is TRBV5-5 and J usage is TRBJ2-7; the D is unclear. In germline, CDR1 is SGHKS, CDR2 YYEKEE (reference sequence). Trimming took off 1 base at V and 3 bases at J, with 14 bases between the two ends. The CDR3 is 15 residues long. CDR3 nucleotides: TGTGCCAGCAGCTTGATCGAAGGGCCCTACTACGAGCAGTACTTC. It specifies CASSLIEGPYYEQYF.

Here the CDR3 reads CATSRGKKATGELFF. The CDR3 region has the DNA TGTGCCACCAGCAGAGGGAAGAAGGCCACCGGGGAGCTGTTTTTT. The rearrangement joins TRBV15 to TRBJ2-2; D is unclear. V was shortened by 1 base and J by 4 bases, with 10 bases between the two germline ends. The CDR3 spans 15 residues. Per germline, CDR1 LNHNV and CDR2 YYDKDF (reference sequence).

This clone has only one observation. The gene calls are TRBV21-1 and TRBJ1-1; TRBD1 reflects the table's D call only, with no check against the DNA. TRBV21-1 is a recognized pseudogene. The length of the CDR3 is 12 residues. Here the CDR3 reads CASSHKGTEAFF. CDR3 in DNA: TGTGCCAGCAGTCACAAGGGGACTGAAGCTTTCTTT.

This sequence joins TRBV7-8 and TRBJ2-7, with D unclear. The germline V gene encodes CDR1 SGHVS and CDR2 FQNEAQ. V was clipped by 6 bases and J by 2 bases, with 8 bases between them. The CDR3 spans 12 residues. Here the CDR3 reads CASRGFAYEQYF. The CDR3 DNA follows: TGTGCCAGCAGGGGTTTCGCCTACGAGCAGTACTTC.

The count of this clone is one. The genes are TRBV5-5 and TRBJ2-5, with 7 bases fitting TRBD1. The junction had 9 bases not matched to a gene; V was cut back by 2 bases and J by 5 bases. The CDR3 sequence is 15 residues long. Germline lookup yields CDR1 SGHKS and CDR2 YYEKEE (reference sequence). CDR3 coding DNA: TGTGCCAGCAGCTTACCAGGGACAGCCGCCGAGACCCAGTACTTC. It yields the protein CASSLPGTAAETQYF. Complete variable domain (other parts from reference TRBV5-5 and TRBJ2-5): DAGVTQSPTHLIKTRGQQVTLRCSPISGHKSVSWYQQVLGQGPQFIFQYYEKEERGRGNFPDRFSARQFPNYSSELNVNALLLGDSALYLCASSLPGTAAETQYFGPGTRLLVL.

This clone turned up a few times. The chain is built from TRBV2 and TRBJ1-5, with D possibly being TRBD1 (5 bases). This CDR3 comprises 11 residues. Germline lookup yields CDR1 SNHLY and CDR2 FYNNEI. V was cut by 8 bases and J by 6 bases, with 8 bases left in between. The CDR3 is CASGGGQPQHF. The DNA of the CDR3 is TGTGCCAGCGGCGGGGGTCAGCCCCAGCATTTT.

This chain links TRBV5-1 with TRBJ1-2, with D maybe TRBD1 (5 bases). Trimming pared 3 bases from V and 4 bases from J, leaving 13 bases between. The CDR3 extends over 14 amino acids. Germline lookup yields CDR1 SGHRS and CDR2 YFSETQ. The CDR3 spells CASSSGDSGYGYTF. DNA for the CDR3: TGCGCCAGCAGCTCGGGGGATTCGGGCTATGGCTACACCTTC.

The V call is TRBV4-3, the J call TRBJ2-3, with TRBD2 as a possible D gene (6 bases). In germline, CDR1 is LGHNA, CDR2 YSLEER. Trimming stripped 4 bases from V and 5 bases from J, with 13 bases between. This CDR3 spans 14 amino acids. The chain's CDR3 is CASSPDWGEDTQYF. The CDR3 nucleotides are TGCGCCAGCAGCCCCGATTGGGGGGAAGATACGCAGTATTTT.

The chain combines TRBV7-2 with TRBJ1-2; 8 bases match TRBD1. The V segment lost 2 bases and the J segment 7 bases; nucleotides outside the gene matches: 3. CDR3 length equals 13 residues. Germline V gene data show CDR1 as SGHTA and CDR2 as FQGNSA. The CDR3: CASSLQGAGGYTF. Here the CDR3 DNA reads TGTGCCAGCAGCTTACAGGGGGCTGGTGGCTACACCTTC.

The sample holds a few counts of this clone. The J gene is TRBJ1-5, the V gene TRBV10-1; D gene unclear. V lost 6 bases to trimming and J lost 0 bases, with 15 bases between them. Germline V gene lookup returns CDR1 WNHNN and CDR2 SYGVQD (reference sequence). This CDR3 is built from 16 residues. As DNA, the CDR3 is TGCGCCAGCAGAGGAGAGGAGAGAAATAGCAATCAGCCCCAGCATTTT. Protein product: CASRGEERNSNQPQHF.

The chain uses TRBV5-1 and TRBJ2-7, with a tentative D call TRBD2 (5 bases). CDR1 and CDR2 (germline): SGHRS, YFSETQ. This CDR3 has 13 amino acids. V gave up 4 bases and J gave up 3 bases, with 11 bases separating them. The CDR3 region is CASSLTTNYEQYF. The CDR3 bases are TGCGCCAGCAGCCTGACTACCAACTACGAGCAGTACTTC.

The V gene is TRBV4-2, the J gene TRBJ2-7; 9 bases map to TRBD2. Germline V gene data show CDR1 as LGHNA and CDR2 as YNFKEQ. This CDR3 has 17 amino acids. The junction had 9 bases not matched to a gene; V was cut back by 0 bases and J by 3 bases. CDR3 in DNA: TGTGCCAGCAGCCAAGAGGGGCTAGCGGGGTCATTCTACGAGCAGTACTTC. The encoded protein is CASSQEGLAGSFYEQYF.

V usage is TRBV5-1 and J usage is TRBJ2-3; 9 positions agree with TRBD1. This CDR3 has 16 amino acids. The ends lost 4 bases at V and 1 base at J; junction bases unmatched: 7. The germline V gene has CDR1 SGHRS and CDR2 YFSETQ. The CDR3 sequence: CASSLMRDRGTDTQYF. Here the CDR3 DNA reads TGCGCCAGCAGCCTTATGCGGGACAGGGGCACAGATACGCAGTATTTT.

The CDR3 DNA reads as TGTGCCAGCAGCTTCCAGGACCCGAACACTGAAGCTTTCTTT. Translating gives CASSFQDPNTEAFF. The genes are TRBV7-9 and TRBJ1-1; D uncertain. V lost 3 bases and J 1 base, leaving 9 bases between the germline ends. Germline CDR1 is SEHNR and CDR2 is FQNEAQ (reference sequence). The CDR3 sequence is 14 residues long.